This is a list of T cell receptor beta chains from one sample in a study of identical twins. TCRdb fed the 5' RACE reads into MiXCR, producing one record per CDR3 protein. Of a few hundred thousand distinct CDR3 sequences in the sample, more than 9% were seen once. These sequences were also reported in another study, on yellow fever vaccine responses in identical twins.

Material for sequencing was PBMCs. Every receptor here comes from a woman between 18 and 30 years old in good health. The CDR3 runs from the conserved cysteine through the conserved F or W. The D gene is left open where the match is weak. Not all rows give a size; the values are once, few, many and, for expanded clones, a class.

j_call clone_size cdr3_length v_call d_call cdr3_aa cdr3_nt
TRBJ2-6 NA 16 TRBV19 NA CASNNPPGSGANVLTF TGTGCCAGTAACAACCCTCCAGGCTCTGGGGCCAACGTCCTGACTTTC
TRBJ2-5 NA 15 TRBV24-1 NA CATSDLRSGAETQYF TGTGCCACCAGTGATTTAAGGAGTGGGGCGGAGACCCAGTACTTC
TRBJ2-1 many 13 TRBV3-1 TRBD2 CASSQGLVPEQFF TGTGCCAGCAGCCAGGGACTAGTCCCCGAGCAGTTCTTC
TRBJ2-7 many 13 TRBV12-3/TRBV12-4 NA CASSVTTAHEQYF TGTGCCAGCAGTGTTACCACTGCCCACGAGCAGTACTTC
TRBJ1-2 many 13 TRBV20-1 NA CSALGLSSWGYTF TGCAGTGCCCTGGGGCTCAGTTCGTGGGGCTACACCTTC
TRBJ2-1 NA 15 TRBV12-3/TRBV12-4 NA CASSLPVLSYNEQFF TGTGCCAGCAGTTTGCCAGTCCTCTCCTACAATGAGCAGTTCTTC
TRBJ2-1 many 17 TRBV11-2 NA CASSSRLARGHYNEQFF TGTGCCAGCAGCTCGCGACTAGCTCGGGGGCATTACAATGAGCAGTTCTTC
TRBJ2-6 NA 16 TRBV6-5 NA CASSYQGVGGANVLTF TGTGCCAGCAGTTACCAAGGGGTAGGTGGGGCCAACGTCCTGACTTTC
TRBJ2-6 few 17 TRBV6-2/TRBV6-3 NA CASSPPLVGFGANVLTF TGTGCCAGCAGTCCGCCTTTAGTGGGGTTTGGGGCCAACGTCCTGACTTTC
TRBJ2-7 many 13 TRBV12-3/TRBV12-4 NA CASSFGGDYEQYF TGTGCCAGCAGTTTCGGGGGAGACTACGAGCAGTACTTC
TRBJ1-6 many 12 TRBV3-1 NA CASSRGQVPLHF TGTGCCAGCAGCCGGGGGCAGGTCCCCCTCCACTTT
TRBJ2-5 NA 16 TRBV20-1 TRBD2 CCARDISGRALETQYF TGCTGTGCTAGAGATATCAGCGGGAGGGCCCTAGAGACCCAGTACTTC
TRBJ2-7 many 13 TRBV7-9 NA CASHSFSSYEQYF TGTGCCAGCCACTCATTCTCCTCCTACGAGCAGTACTTC
TRBJ2-3 many 14 TRBV12-3/TRBV12-4 NA CASSRLPGEDTQYF TGTGCCAGCAGTCGACTACCCGGGGAGGATACGCAGTATTTT
TRBJ2-3 many 16 TRBV3-1 TRBD2 CASSQVGPGGTDTQYF TGTGCCAGCAGCCAAGTTGGGCCGGGGGGGACAGATACGCAGTATTTT
TRBJ1-2 many 14 TRBV6-5 NA CASSSSTGIYGYTF TGTGCCAGCAGTTCCAGTACAGGGATCTATGGCTACACCTTC
TRBJ1-2 many 15 TRBV15 NA CATSPRGSANYGYTF TGTGCCACCAGCCCCCGCGGCTCAGCTAACTATGGCTACACCTTC
TRBJ2-3 NA 13 TRBV15 NA CATSRIPTDTQYF TGTGCCACCAGCAGGATCCCCACAGATACGCAGTATTTT
TRBJ2-3 few 16 TRBV4-3 TRBD2 CASSQDLAGVTDTQYF TGCGCCAGCAGCCAAGATCTAGCGGGAGTTACAGATACGCAGTATTTT
TRBJ1-2 many 14 TRBV3-1 NA CASSRQQVGDGYTF TGTGCCAGCAGCCGTCAGCAGGTCGGCGATGGCTACACCTTC
TRBJ1-1 NA 14 TRBV9 NA CASSVGDSNTEAFF TGTGCCAGCAGCGTTGGAGACAGCAACACTGAAGCTTTCTTT
TRBJ2-1 few 17 TRBV7-3 TRBD2 CASSLEGGGGALNEQFF TGTGCCAGCAGCTTAGAGGGTGGCGGGGGGGCGCTGAATGAGCAGTTCTTC
TRBJ2-7 many 15 TRBV20-1 TRBD2 CSARAVTSGSYEQYF TGCAGTGCTAGAGCGGTGACTAGCGGCTCCTACGAGCAGTACTTC
TRBJ2-3 few 21 TRBV5-1 TRBD1 CASSLLGDRTSGPYSTDTQYF TGCGCCAGCAGCTTGCTCGGGGACAGGACCAGCGGGCCTTACAGCACAGATACGCAGTATTTT
TRBJ2-2 NA 15 TRBV5-4 NA CARSPGHSNTGELFF TGTGCCAGGAGCCCTGGACATTCGAACACCGGGGAGCTGTTTTTT
TRBJ2-1 NA 15 TRBV7-9 TRBD2 CASSLVQRGNNEQFF TGTGCCAGCAGCTTAGTGCAGCGGGGGAACAATGAGCAGTTCTTC
TRBJ2-3 few 16 TRBV24-1 TRBD2 CATSDRGGRGADTQYF TGTGCCACCAGTGATCGTGGCGGGAGAGGAGCAGATACGCAGTATTTT
TRBJ1-1 few 15 TRBV7-6 NA CASSPGTAMNTEAFF TGTGCCAGCAGTCCCGGGACGGCAATGAACACTGAAGCTTTCTTT
TRBJ2-5 NA 14 TRBV6-2/TRBV6-3 TRBD1 CASSTGTEQETQYF TGTGCCAGCAGCACCGGGACAGAACAAGAGACCCAGTACTTC
TRBJ2-7 NA 12 TRBV20-1 NA CSAWTDSDEQYF TGCAGTGCTTGGACGGACTCCGACGAGCAGTACTTC
TRBJ2-7 many 15 TRBV12-3/TRBV12-4 TRBD2 CASSGTSGSSGEQYF TGTGCCAGCAGTGGCACTAGCGGGTCGTCGGGCGAGCAGTACTTC
TRBJ2-5 NA 11 TRBV24-1 NA CATSQDETQYF TGTGCCACCAGCCAAGACGAGACCCAGTACTTC
TRBJ2-2 many 15 TRBV6-2/TRBV6-3 TRBD1 CASTIDPGGTGELFF TGTGCCAGCACCATAGATCCAGGGGGAACCGGGGAGCTGTTTTTT
TRBJ2-1 NA 14 TRBV20-1 TRBD2 CSASPGLAYNEQFF TGCAGTGCTAGCCCGGGACTAGCCTACAATGAGCAGTTCTTC
TRBJ1-1 few 13 TRBV28 NA CASSFSIFTEAFF TGTGCCAGCAGTTTTTCGATATTCACTGAAGCTTTCTTT
TRBJ2-1 few 12 TRBV25-1 NA CASSEWGGIRFF TGTGCCAGCAGTGAATGGGGGGGCATTCGGTTCTTC
TRBJ2-1 NA 15 TRBV7-2 TRBD1 CASSPDRGRDNEQFF TGTGCCAGCAGCCCCGACAGGGGGCGGGACAATGAGCAGTTCTTC
TRBJ2-5 few 14 TRBV3-1 TRBD2 CASSQGTRQETQYF TGTGCCAGCAGCCAAGGGACTAGACAAGAGACCCAGTACTTC
TRBJ2-7 many 18 TRBV10-3 TRBD2 CAISELNPGLAHSYEQYF TGTGCCATCAGTGAGCTTAATCCGGGACTAGCGCACTCCTACGAGCAGTACTTC
TRBJ1-5 many 14 TRBV12-3/TRBV12-4 NA CASSFGQIGQPQHF TGTGCCAGCAGTTTTGGACAGATCGGTCAGCCCCAGCATTTT
TRBJ2-6 NA 17 TRBV7-6 NA CASSLGDSAPGANVLTF TGTGCCAGCAGCTTAGGTGACAGCGCTCCTGGGGCCAACGTCCTGACTTTC
TRBJ2-1 NA 15 TRBV27 NA CASSPLQFPYNEQFF TGTGCCAGCAGCCCACTCCAATTTCCGTACAATGAGCAGTTCTTC
TRBJ1-1 many 15 TRBV5-1 NA CASSSSGPRGTEAFF TGCGCCAGCAGCTCGTCAGGGCCCCGAGGCACTGAAGCTTTCTTT
TRBJ2-3 few 15 TRBV7-2 NA CASSLGRTSSDTQYF TGTGCCAGCAGCTTAGGACGTACTAGCTCAGATACGCAGTATTTT
TRBJ2-1 few 15 TRBV2 TRBD2 CASRETSGSHNEQFF TGTGCCAGCAGAGAAACTAGCGGGAGCCACAATGAGCAGTTCTTC
TRBJ2-3 NA 13 TRBV19 NA CASSPRRGDTQYF TGTGCCAGTAGTCCCCGAAGAGGAGATACGCAGTATTTT